The 13 T cell receptor beta chains in this list originate from one sample, sequenced in a study of T cell clonotyping in hematopoietic cell transplantation (dated by TCRdb to about 2021). Explained via the paper, the time point label denotes: recipient sample about 28 days before transplant, after cytoreduction. The method behind the library was the immunoSEQ multiplex PCR assay. The clones in this table, taken by TCRdb from immuneACCESS, are in-frame only. Not every clone is retained; where verified, under half of the shortfall comes from an unresolved V gene, and the cause of the rest is unknown. Within this sample are 25,000 to 35,000 clones, with roughly 91% of them counted one time only. 2% to 2.5% of the sample is taken by the ten largest. Sequenced here: peripheral blood mononuclear cells, sampled before stem cell transplant. The receptors stem from a man between 50 and 59 years old with acute myeloid leukemia. Some clones in this sample may be carry-over from other donors' samples.

V usage is TRBV11-2 and J usage is TRBJ2-5; 11 positions match TRBD2. Per germline, CDR1 SGHAT and CDR2 FQNNGV. This CDR3 is 17 amino acids long. The V and J ends lost 2 bases and 3 bases, in that order; junction bases with no gene match: 8. CDR3 sequence reads: CASSLLAGGGGKETQYF. DNA for the CDR3: TGTGCCAGCAGCTTACTAGCGGGGGGCGGGGGAAAAGAGACCCAGTACTTC.

The CDR3 coding sequence is TGCGCCAGCAGTGGACAGGAAATTCCCTACGAGCAGTACTTC. It codes for CASSGQEIPYEQYF. The V and J genes are TRBV10-2 and TRBJ2-7; maybe TRBD1 (6 bases). Germline CDR1 is WSHSY and CDR2 is SAAADI. V gave up 4 bases and J gave up 2 bases, with 12 bases separating them. CDR3 length: 14 amino acids.

V gene TRBV7-8 combines with J gene TRBJ2-7, with 11 bases fitting TRBD2. The CDR3 is made up of 14 amino acids. Per germline, CDR1 SGHVS and CDR2 FQNEAQ. V trimming: 7 bases; J trimming: 2 bases; junction bases outside the gene matches: 4. For the CDR3, the DNA is TGTGCCAGCACCTCTAGCGGGGGGACCTACGAGCAGTACTTC. Translating gives CASTSSGGTYEQYF.

This chain links TRBV6-1 with TRBJ1-1, with D uncertain. The CDR3 runs 13 residues. Germline V gives CDR1 MNHNS, CDR2 SASEGT. The V gene lost 3 bases and the J gene lost 1 base, with 6 bases spanning the gap. The CDR3 region has the DNA TGTGCCAGCAGTGAGTGGGGGAACACTGAAGCTTTCTTT. Its translation is CASSEWGNTEAFF.

The chain recombines TRBV23-1 with TRBJ1-4; D is unclear. TRBV23-1 is marked as an open reading frame, function uncertain. The CDR3 loop spans 17 amino acids. Trimming removed 3 bases from V and 0 bases from J, with 14 bases in between. The CDR3 loop is CASSQPSLIATNEKLFF. Here the CDR3 DNA reads TGCGCCAGCAGTCAGCCCAGCCTCATCGCAACTAATGAAAAACTGTTTTTT.

The rearrangement links TRBV4-3 to TRBJ2-1; either TRBD1 or TRBD2 may fit D (5 bases each). Germline lookup yields CDR1 LGHNA and CDR2 YSLEER. This CDR3 region has 15 residues. The V gene lost 6 bases and the J gene lost 3 bases, with 15 bases spanning the gap. The CDR3 DNA reads as TGCGCCAGCAGTCCCGACGGGGCTCACTACAATGAGCAGTTCTTC. This translates into CASSPDGAHYNEQFF.

V and J are TRBV19 and TRBJ1-5; the D gene is possibly TRBD1 (6 bases). The CDR3 is 16 residues long. V shed 5 bases and J shed 0 bases, with 14 bases lying between them. Germline V gives CDR1 LNHDA, CDR2 SQIVND (reference sequence). CDR3 region: CASSEQGPSSNQPQHF. As DNA, the CDR3 is TGTGCCAGTAGTGAACAGGGCCCTTCTAGCAATCAGCCCCAGCATTTT. Variable domain in full (rest from reference TRBV19 and TRBJ1-5): DGGITQSPKYLFRKEGQNVTLSCEQNLNHDAMYWYRQDPGQGLRLIYYSQIVNDFQKGDIAEGYSVSREKKESFPLTVTSAQKNPTAFYLCASSEQGPSSNQPQHFGDGTRLSIL.

This chain joins TRBV6-5 and TRBJ1-2; TRBD1 aligns across 9 bases. CDR1 MNHEY and CDR2 SVGAGI come from the germline V gene. The ends lost 6 bases at V and 4 bases at J; junction bases unmatched: 9. The CDR3 extends over 15 amino acids. CDR3 residues: CASSHPGQGIYGYTF. CDR3 DNA sequence: TGTGCCAGCAGCCACCCGGGACAGGGAATCTATGGCTACACCTTC.

The chain has TRBV7-9 and TRBJ2-3; D could derive from TRBD1 or TRBD2 (5 bases each). The CDR3 runs to 16 residues. CDR1 is SEHNR and CDR2 is FQNEAQ in the germline V gene (reference sequence). The V gene lost 5 bases and the J gene lost 5 bases, with 20 bases spanning the gap. In DNA, the CDR3 is TGTGCCAGCAGCCCGGGGTGGGGCAGGGTAGGAGATACGCAGTATTTT. It encodes CASSPGWGRVGDTQYF.

The rearrangement uses TRBV7-2 and TRBJ1-4, with no clear D. V dropped 1 base and J dropped 5 bases, with 5 bases sitting between them. Germline assignment: CDR1 SGHTA and CDR2 FQGNSA. This CDR3 is built from 13 residues. The DNA for the CDR3 is TGTGCCAGCAGCTTAGGAGGGAATGAAAAACTGTTTTTT. It codes for CASSLGGNEKLFF.

The chain is built from TRBV7-8 and TRBJ1-2; 10 bases are a match to TRBD1. The length of the CDR3 is 14 residues. V lost 5 bases, J lost 4 bases, and 4 bases stayed unmatched. CDR1 is SGHVS, CDR2 FQNEAQ, per germline. The CDR3 nucleotides are TGTGCCAGCAGCGAGAGGGACAGGGGCTATGGCTACACCTTC. Residues: CASSERDRGYGYTF.

V usage is TRBV6-6 and J usage is TRBJ1-1; D gene unclear. The CDR3 extends over 15 amino acids. Per germline, CDR1 MNHNY and CDR2 SVGAGI (reference sequence). V dropped 0 bases and J dropped 4 bases, with 12 bases sitting between them. This chain's CDR3 is CASSYSISGSTEAFF. DNA of the CDR3: TGTGCCAGCAGTTACTCGATATCGGGGAGCACTGAAGCTTTCTTT.

The V and J genes are TRBV5-6 and TRBJ2-6, with D uncertain. V dropped 0 bases and J dropped 0 bases, with 10 bases sitting between them. Germline V gene data show CDR1 as SGHDT and CDR2 as YYEEEE. This CDR3 has 17 residues. DNA for the CDR3: TGTGCCAGCAGCTTGGAAGGTCGGGCCTCTGGGGCCAACGTCCTGACTTTC. As protein: CASSLEGRASGANVLTF.